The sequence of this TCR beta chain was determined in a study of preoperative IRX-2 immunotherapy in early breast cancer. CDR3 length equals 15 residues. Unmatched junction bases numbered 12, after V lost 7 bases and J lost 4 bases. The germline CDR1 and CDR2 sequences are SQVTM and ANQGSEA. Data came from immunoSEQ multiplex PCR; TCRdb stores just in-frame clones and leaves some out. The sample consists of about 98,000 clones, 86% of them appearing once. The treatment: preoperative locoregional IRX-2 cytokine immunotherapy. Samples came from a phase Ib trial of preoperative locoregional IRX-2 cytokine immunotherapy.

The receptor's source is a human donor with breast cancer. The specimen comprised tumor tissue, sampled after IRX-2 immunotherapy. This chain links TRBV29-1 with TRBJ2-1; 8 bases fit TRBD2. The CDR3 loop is CSAGTRGGLYNEQFF. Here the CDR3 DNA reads TGCAGCGCTGGGACCCGGGGGGGCCTATACAATGAGCAGTTCTTC.